The entry below describes one TCR beta chain. Its antigen is unknown. The DNA is omitted, as the CDR3 cannot be located on it reliably, and the CDR3 follows TCRdb's listing. This entry is derived from a study of T cells in Graves' hyperthyroidism and ophthalmopathy. Overall study: Peripheral blood sampling occurred at initial diagnosis, before any treatment. Study-wide results and limits: In blood, most of the thyroid clonotypes expanded above 0.001 were also present. From stable hyperthyroidism, ophthalmopathy was set apart by a 13 V-J model.

Each diagnosis drew on symptoms, thyroxine, TRAb, thyroid ultrasound and orbital computed tomography findings. RNA transcripts served as the template for amplifying TCR beta CDR3 regions. The HTBI primer set was used in a first-round RT-PCR of the TCR CDR3. TCRdb re-analysed the multiplex PCR reads in MiXCR, keeping a single row per CDR3 protein. The data hold roughly 56,000 distinct CDR3 sequences, with about 50% observed a single time. The CDR3 spans 23 residues, counting both ends. Germline V gene sequence: CDR1 KGHDR, CDR2 SFDVKD. Material: blood. The sequence came from a woman in her 30s with Graves' ophthalmopathy. The chain combines TRBV24-1 with TRBJ2-5; TRBD1 was called by the table and not checked on the DNA. The CDR3 loop is CATSDPLKGSYEKLFFGSGTQYF.